This T cell receptor (beta chain) was observed in a study of post-analysis software for immune sequencing data (dated by TCRdb to about 2015). With respect to the entire study: Relapsing-remitting, secondary progressive and progressive-relapsing multiple sclerosis were recorded as disease courses, and subtype annotation was lacking for some patients. Patient repertoires were compared against ten to twelve previously published healthy control repertoires from donors aged 6 to 25 years. A subset of samples was prepared in parallel using single-end sample barcoding, then pooled and co-amplified after Illumina adapter ligation. Beyond this particular receptor, the publication reports: Direct clustering with F measure showed strong co-clustering of samples prepared in the same batch, prompting a batch-effect correction. Significantly lower normalized Chao1 diversity was found in multiple sclerosis patients than in controls, suggesting substantial peripheral T-cell clonal expansion. The multiple sclerosis patient group was slightly younger than the control group.

TCR beta repertoires were profiled from peripheral blood of approximately 13 young patients with multiple sclerosis to demonstrate the VDJtools post-analysis software. The multiple sclerosis patients were children and adolescents between about 6 and 15 years of age. Library prep was done by PCR. The listed sequencing device is Illumina HiSeq 2500. To reduce PCR and sequencing biases, unique molecular identifiers were built into the TCR beta cDNA libraries. Roughly 0.5 million cDNA molecules were obtained per 1 to 10 million input T cells, so each molecule approximated one T cell. The same protocol used for the earlier healthy control dataset was applied to prepare and sequence the patient libraries. Within a given batch, samples were prepared together, multiplexed and sequenced on the same HiSeq lane. Concerning the study's data processing: MIGEC was used to process the raw barcoded reads, and molecular identifier groups with only a single read were discarded before consensus assembly and CDR3 extraction. VDJtools was used for post-analysis of the clonotype tables, with diversity normalized by down-sampling every dataset to the smallest sample size. To correct batch-related cross-sample contamination, repertoire overlap clustering matched CDR3 amino acid sequences but not nucleotide sequences. TCRdb passed the public sequencing reads through fastp at Q25 and MiXCR, retaining productive beta sequences. Every CDR3 protein is listed once, alongside the most common genes and DNA of its rows. TCRdb, rather than the study authors, made the V and J calls. The sample table shows under 900,000 distinct CDR3 sequences, and roughly half are seen once. The ten largest clones take up approximately 4.3% of the sample.

This clonotype turned up a few times. Its antigen target is currently unknown. No per-base quality is available; no much larger clone lies one base away. This TCR derives from a girl between 5 and 17 years old with multiple sclerosis. Sequenced: blood.

At the DNA level, the sequence is TGTGCCAGCAGCTATCCTTCCGGGGCCGTAAATGAGCAGTTCTTC. Translated, this gives CASSYPSGAVNEQFF. Rearrangement joined TRBV7-3 to TRBJ2-1, with the D assignment possibly TRBD1 or TRBD2, given 5 matching bases for each. From the cysteine up to the phenylalanine, the CDR3 has a length of 15 residues. Of the read, only the CDR3 DNA is kept; its 45 bases are in frame from base 1. V is reduced by 4 bases and J by 7 bases, leaving a spacing of 17 bases between them. The germline V gene encodes CDR1 SGHTA and CDR2 FQGTGA.